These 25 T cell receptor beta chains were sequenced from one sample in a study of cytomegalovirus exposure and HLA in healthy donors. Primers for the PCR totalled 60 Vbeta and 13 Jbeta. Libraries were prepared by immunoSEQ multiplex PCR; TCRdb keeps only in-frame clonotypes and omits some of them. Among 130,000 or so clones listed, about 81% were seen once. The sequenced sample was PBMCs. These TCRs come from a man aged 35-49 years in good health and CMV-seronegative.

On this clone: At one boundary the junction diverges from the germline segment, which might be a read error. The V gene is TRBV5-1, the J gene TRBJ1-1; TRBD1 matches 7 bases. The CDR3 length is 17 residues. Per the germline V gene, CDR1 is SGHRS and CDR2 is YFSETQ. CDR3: CASSSRTGRGMNTEAFF. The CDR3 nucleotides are TGCGCCAGTAGCTCTCGGACAGGACGGGGGATGAACACTGAAGCTTTCTTT.

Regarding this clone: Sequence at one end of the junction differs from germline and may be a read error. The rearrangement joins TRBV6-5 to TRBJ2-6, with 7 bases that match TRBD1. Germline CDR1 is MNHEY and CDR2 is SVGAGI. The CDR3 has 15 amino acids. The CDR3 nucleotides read TGTGCCAGCAGCCTACAGGGAACAGGGGCCAACGGCCTGACTTTC. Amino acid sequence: CASSLQGTGANGLTF.

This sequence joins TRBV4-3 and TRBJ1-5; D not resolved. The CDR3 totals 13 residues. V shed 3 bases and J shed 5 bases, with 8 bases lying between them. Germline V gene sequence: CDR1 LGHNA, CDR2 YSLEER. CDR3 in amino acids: CASSQERDQPQHF. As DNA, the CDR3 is TGCGCCAGCAGCCAGGAGCGGGATCAGCCCCAGCATTTT.

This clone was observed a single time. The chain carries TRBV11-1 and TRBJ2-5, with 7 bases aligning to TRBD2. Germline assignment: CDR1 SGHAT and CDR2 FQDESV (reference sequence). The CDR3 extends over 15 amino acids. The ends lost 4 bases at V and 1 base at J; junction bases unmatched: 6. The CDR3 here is CASSSVGGIQETQYF. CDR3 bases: TGTGCCAGCAGCTCCGTCGGGGGGATCCAAGAGACCCAGTACTTC.

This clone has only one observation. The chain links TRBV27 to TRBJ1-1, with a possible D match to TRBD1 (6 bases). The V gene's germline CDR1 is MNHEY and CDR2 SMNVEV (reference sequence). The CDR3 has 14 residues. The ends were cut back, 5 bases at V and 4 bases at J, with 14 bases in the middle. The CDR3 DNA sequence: TGTGCCAGCAGTCGAACAGGGAGTCGCACTGAAGCTTTCTTT. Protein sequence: CASSRTGSRTEAFF.

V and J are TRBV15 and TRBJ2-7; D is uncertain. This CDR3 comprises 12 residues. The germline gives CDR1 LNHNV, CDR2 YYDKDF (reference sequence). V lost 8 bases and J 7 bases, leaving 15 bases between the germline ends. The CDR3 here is CATGNLLSEQYF. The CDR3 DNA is TGTGCCACCGGCAACTTGTTGAGTGAGCAGTACTTC.

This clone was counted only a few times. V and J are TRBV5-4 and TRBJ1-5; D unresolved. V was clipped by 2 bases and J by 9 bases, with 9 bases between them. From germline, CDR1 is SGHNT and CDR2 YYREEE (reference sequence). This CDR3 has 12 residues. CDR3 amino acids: CASSFSGGPQHF. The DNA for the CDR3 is TGTGCCAGCAGCTTCTCAGGTGGGCCCCAGCATTTT.

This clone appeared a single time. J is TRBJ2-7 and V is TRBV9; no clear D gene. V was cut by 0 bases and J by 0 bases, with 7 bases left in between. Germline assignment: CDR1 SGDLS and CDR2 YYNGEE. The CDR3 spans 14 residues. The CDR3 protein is CASSVGLSSYEQYF. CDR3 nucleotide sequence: TGTGCCAGCAGCGTAGGACTGTCCTCCTACGAGCAGTACTTC.

The CDR3 coding sequence is TGCGCCAGCAGCTTCTCTACAGGGGCTAATTCACCCCTCCACTTT. Translating it yields CASSFSTGANSPLHF. The rearrangement links TRBV5-1 to TRBJ1-6, with TRBD1 identical over 7 bases. The V gene end was trimmed by 2 bases and the J gene end by 6 bases; junction bases not matched to a gene: 5. This CDR3 spans 15 amino acids. The germline V gene has CDR1 SGHRS and CDR2 YFSETQ.

The CDR3 loop is CASRVIIAGENEQFF. The CDR3 DNA sequence: TGTGCCAGCAGAGTTATTATAGCGGGAGAAAATGAGCAGTTCTTC. J is TRBJ2-1 and V is TRBV2; 9 nucleotides agree with TRBD2. Germline assignment: CDR1 SNHLY and CDR2 FYNNEI. Trimming took 6 bases from V and 7 from J; bases not matched to a gene: 10. This CDR3 comprises 15 residues.

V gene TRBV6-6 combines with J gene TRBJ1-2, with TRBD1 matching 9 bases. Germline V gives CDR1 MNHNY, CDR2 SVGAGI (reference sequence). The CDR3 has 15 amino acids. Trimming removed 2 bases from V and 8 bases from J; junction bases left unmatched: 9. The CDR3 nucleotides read TGTGCCAGCAGTTACGGACAGGGGACGCGAAGAGGCTACACCTTC. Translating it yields CASSYGQGTRRGYTF.

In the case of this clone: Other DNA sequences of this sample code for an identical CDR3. CDR3 sequence: CASSLGQGGQPQHF. The CDR3 region has the DNA TGCGCCAGCAGCTTGGGACAGGGCGGCCAGCCCCAGCATTTT. V and J are TRBV5-1 and TRBJ1-5; 7 nucleotides match TRBD1. The CDR3 runs to 14 residues. From germline, CDR1 is SGHRS and CDR2 YFSETQ. J gave up 7 bases and V 0 bases, and 4 bases lay outside the gene matches.

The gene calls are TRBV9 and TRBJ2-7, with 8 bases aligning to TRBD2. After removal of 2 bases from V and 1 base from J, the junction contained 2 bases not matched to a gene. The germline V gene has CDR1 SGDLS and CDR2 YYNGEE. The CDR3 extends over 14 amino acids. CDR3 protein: CASSVTSGSYEQYF. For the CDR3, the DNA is TGTGCCAGCAGCGTCACTAGCGGATCCTACGAGCAGTACTTC.

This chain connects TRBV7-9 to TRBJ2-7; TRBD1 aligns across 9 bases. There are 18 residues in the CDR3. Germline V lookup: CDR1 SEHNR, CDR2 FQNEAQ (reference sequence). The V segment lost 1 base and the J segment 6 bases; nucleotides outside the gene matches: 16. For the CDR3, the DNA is TGTGCCAGCAGCTTAGTGGCGGCGAGGGTCGGGACAGGGATCGAGCAGTACTTC. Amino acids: CASSLVAARVGTGIEQYF.

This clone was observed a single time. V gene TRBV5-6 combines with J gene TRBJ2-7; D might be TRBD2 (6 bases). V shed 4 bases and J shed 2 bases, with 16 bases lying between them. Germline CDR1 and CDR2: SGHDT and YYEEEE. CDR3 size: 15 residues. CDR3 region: CASSRVAVPTYEQYF. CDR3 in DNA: TGTGCCAGCAGCCGAGTAGCGGTCCCTACCTACGAGCAGTACTTC.

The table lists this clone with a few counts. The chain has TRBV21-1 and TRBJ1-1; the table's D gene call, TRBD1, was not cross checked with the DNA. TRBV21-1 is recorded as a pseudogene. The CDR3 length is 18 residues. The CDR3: CASSGIQKRTEMNTEAFF. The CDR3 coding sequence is TGTGCCAGCAGCGGCATCCAAAAAAGGACAGAAATGAACACTGAAGCTTTCTTT.

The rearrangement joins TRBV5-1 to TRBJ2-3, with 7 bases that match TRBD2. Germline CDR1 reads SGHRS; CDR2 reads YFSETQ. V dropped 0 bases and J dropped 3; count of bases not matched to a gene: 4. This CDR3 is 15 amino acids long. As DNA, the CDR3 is TGCGCCAGCAGCTTGGCGGGGACTAAAACAGATACGCAGTATTTT. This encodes CASSLAGTKTDTQYF.

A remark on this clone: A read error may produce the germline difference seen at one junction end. In DNA form, the CDR3 reads TGTGCCAGCAGCGTGGACAGGGGAATGACCAAAAACAGTCAGTACTTC. Encoded protein: CASSVDRGMTKNSQYF. The chain recombines TRBV7-2 with TRBJ2-4; the match to TRBD1 covers 9 bases. Per the germline V gene, CDR1 is SGHTA and CDR2 is FQGNSA. This CDR3 has 16 residues.

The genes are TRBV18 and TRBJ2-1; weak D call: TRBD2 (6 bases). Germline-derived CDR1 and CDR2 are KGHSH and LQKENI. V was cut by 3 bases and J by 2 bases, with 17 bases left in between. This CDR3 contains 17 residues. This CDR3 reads CASSPTWTRGTYNEQFF. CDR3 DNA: TGTGCCAGCTCACCCACTTGGACGCGGGGTACCTACAATGAGCAGTTCTTC.

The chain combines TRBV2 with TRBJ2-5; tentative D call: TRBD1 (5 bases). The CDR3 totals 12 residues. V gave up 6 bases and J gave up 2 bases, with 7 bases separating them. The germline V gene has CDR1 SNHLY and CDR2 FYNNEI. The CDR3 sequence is CASSDRQETQYF. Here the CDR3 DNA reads TGTGCCAGCAGCGACAGACAAGAGACCCAGTACTTC.

The CDR3 loop is CASSVVGGHGYEQFF. The CDR3 DNA reads TGTGCCAGCAGCGTAGTAGGGGGTCACGGATATGAGCAGTTCTTC. The chain has TRBV9 and TRBJ2-1, with D maybe TRBD1 (6 bases). Trimming took 0 bases from V and 8 from J, leaving 15 bases between them. The V gene's germline CDR1 is SGDLS and CDR2 YYNGEE. This CDR3 has 15 residues.

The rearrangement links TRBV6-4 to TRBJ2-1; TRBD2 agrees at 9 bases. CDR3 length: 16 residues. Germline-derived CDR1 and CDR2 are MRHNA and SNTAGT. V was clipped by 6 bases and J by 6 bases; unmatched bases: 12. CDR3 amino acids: CASRKEGLAKGNEQFF. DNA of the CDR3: TGTGCCAGCAGGAAGGAGGGACTAGCTAAAGGCAATGAGCAGTTCTTC.

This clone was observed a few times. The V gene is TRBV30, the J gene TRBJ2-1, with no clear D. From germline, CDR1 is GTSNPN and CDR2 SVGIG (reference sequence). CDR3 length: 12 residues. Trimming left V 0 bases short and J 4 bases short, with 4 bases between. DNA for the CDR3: TGTGCCTGGAGTGTCGGTTACAATGAGCAGTTCTTC. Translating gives CAWSVGYNEQFF.

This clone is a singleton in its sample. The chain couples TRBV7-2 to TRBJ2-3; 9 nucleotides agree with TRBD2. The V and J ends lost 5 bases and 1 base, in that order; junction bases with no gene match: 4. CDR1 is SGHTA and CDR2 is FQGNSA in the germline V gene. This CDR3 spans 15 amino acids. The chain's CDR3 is CASSPAGGRTDTQYF. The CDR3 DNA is TGTGCCAGCAGCCCAGCGGGGGGTCGCACAGATACGCAGTATTTT.

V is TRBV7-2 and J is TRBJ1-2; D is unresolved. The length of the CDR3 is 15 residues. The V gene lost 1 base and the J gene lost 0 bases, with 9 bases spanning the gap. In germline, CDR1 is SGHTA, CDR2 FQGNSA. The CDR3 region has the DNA TGTGCCAGCAGCTTAGGTGGGCAGGCTAACTATGGCTACACCTTC. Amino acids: CASSLGGQANYGYTF.